This entry concerns a single T cell receptor beta chain. The sample originates from a study of response to subunit inactivated influenza vaccine. The CDR3 totals 14 residues. V dropped 0 bases and J dropped 3 bases, with 6 bases sitting between them. CDR1 SGHRS and CDR2 YFSETQ come from the germline V gene. Using its own MiXCR run on the RT-PCR reads, TCRdb lists one record per CDR3 protein. The table has hundreds of thousands of distinct CDR3 sequences, less than 8% seen once. This rearrangement joins TRBV5-1 to TRBJ2-2; no reliable D call. The TCR sequence derives from a man aged 50-75 years who received an inactivated influenza vaccine. Here the sequenced sample was PBMCs from blood, taken less than 30 months after vaccination. DNA for the CDR3: TGCGCCAGCAGCTTGGAGGCTTACACCGGGGAGCTGTTTTTT. Translating it yields CASSLEAYTGELFF.